This T cell receptor beta chain was retrieved from a study of cytomegalovirus exposure and HLA in healthy donors. Study in general: About four fifths of 398 genotyped donors fell in the Caucasian-associated ancestry cluster.

60 Vbeta and 13 Jbeta primers were used in PCR. This table comes from immunoSEQ multiplex PCR, and its TCRdb copy is limited to in-frame clones, with some not included. The profile shows approximately 99,000 clones, about four fifths of them singletons. This CDR3 spans 16 amino acids. Germline assignment: CDR1 MGHDK and CDR2 SYGVNS. The V segment lost 2 bases and the J segment 6 bases; nucleotides outside the gene matches: 10. Sequencing was done on a sample of PBMCs. The rearrangement uses TRBV25-1 and TRBJ1-1; 9 bases map to TRBD1. The TCR comes from a man in his forties in good health and CMV-seropositive. The CDR3 loop is CASSEEGDRGIAEAFF. CDR3 in DNA: TGTGCCAGCAGTGAAGAAGGTGACAGGGGGATCGCTGAAGCTTTCTTT.